One sample yielded the 28 T cell receptor beta chains listed below, sequenced in a study of T cells expressing NK-cell markers. TCRdb derives one entry per CDR3 protein from the 5' RACE reads, leaving out DNA. The repertoire table contains 200,000 to 300,000 distinct CDR3 sequences. Sequencing was carried out using blood T cells: a sorted CD56 or NKG2C T cell subset, CD4+ or CD8+ T cells, or bulk PBMC T cells (not recorded which). Receptors were obtained from a young man in good health.

CDR3 sequence: CASSLGEEGFYGYTF. This chain connects TRBV13 to TRBJ1-2. CDR3 length equals 15 residues. CDR1 PRHDT and CDR2 FYEKMQ come from the germline V gene (reference sequence).

This chain links TRBV12-3 or TRBV12-4 with TRBJ1-2. The CDR3 length is 14 residues. The CDR3 sequence is CASRSDRANYGYTF.

The chain links TRBV15 to TRBJ1-4; as DNA is missing, the TRBD1 call by TCRdb cannot be tested. CDR1 and CDR2 (germline): LNHNV, YYDKDF (reference sequence). The CDR3 has 17 amino acids. CDR3 sequence: CATSRDPGQARNEKLFF.

The V and J genes are TRBV11-3 and TRBJ1-1. Germline CDR1 reads SGHNT; CDR2 reads YENEEA. The CDR3 sequence is 13 residues long. The CDR3 protein is CASSLNSDTEAFF.

V and J are TRBV5-6 and TRBJ2-1; TCRdb designates TRBD1, a call that cannot be tested without DNA. There are 18 residues in the CDR3. Germline V gene data show CDR1 as SGHDT and CDR2 as YYEEEE. The CDR3 is CASSLAGGLGREYNEQFF.

The chain has TRBV29-1 and TRBJ1-2. Germline assignment: CDR1 SQVTM and CDR2 ANQGSEA. The CDR3 is 12 amino acids. The CDR3: CSVDDNNYGYTF.

The CDR3 is CAISKDTWGYTF. The rearrangement joins TRBV10-3 to TRBJ1-2. The CDR3 sequence is 12 residues long. Germline CDR1 is ENHRY and CDR2 is SYGVKD.

The chain recombines TRBV12-3 or TRBV12-4 with TRBJ2-2; the TRBD1 assignment by TCRdb is unverifiable without DNA. The CDR3 loop spans 13 amino acids. The CDR3 region is CAGRRDPTGELFF.

The J gene is TRBJ2-3, the V gene TRBV12-3 or TRBV12-4. The length of the CDR3 is 15 residues. The CDR3 reads CASSLAGERVDTQYF.

The V call is TRBV5-5, the J call TRBJ1-2. This CDR3 is 15 amino acids long. From germline, CDR1 is SGHKS and CDR2 YYEKEE (reference sequence). This CDR3 reads CASSALAGGSYGYTF.

This chain uses TRBV11-2 with TRBJ2-5. CDR3 length equals 12 residues. Germline V lookup: CDR1 SGHAT, CDR2 FQNNGV. The CDR3 loop reads CASSLRVGTQYF.

This chain links TRBV20-1 with TRBJ2-3. The CDR3 runs to 14 residues. Germline V gene lookup returns CDR1 DFQATT and CDR2 SNEGSKA (reference sequence). This CDR3 is CSARLATATDTQYF.

The genes are TRBV12-3 or TRBV12-4 and TRBJ2-1; TCRdb's D gene call, TRBD2, goes unchecked for lack of DNA. CDR3 length: 19 residues. This chain's CDR3 is CASTGPSRGLAGVGVEQFF.

The chain's CDR3 is CASSSRITPTGLATYEQYF. The gene calls are TRBV27 and TRBJ2-7; TCRdb designates TRBD1, a call that cannot be tested without DNA. The germline CDR1 and CDR2 sequences are MNHEY and SMNVEV (reference sequence). CDR3 length: 19 amino acids.

This rearrangement joins TRBV20-1 to TRBJ2-3. The CDR3 is 14 amino acids. The germline V gene encodes CDR1 DFQATT and CDR2 SNEGSKA (reference sequence). The CDR3 here is CSAARPLDADTQYF.

The chain joins TRBV27 to TRBJ2-7; TCRdb gives TRBD1 as the D gene, but with no DNA this cannot be confirmed. This CDR3 comprises 15 residues. Per the germline V gene, CDR1 is MNHEY and CDR2 is SMNVEV (reference sequence). The CDR3 sequence is CASSPSDRGPYEQYF.

This rearrangement joins TRBV14 to TRBJ2-5; TCRdb calls TRBD2, which cannot be checked without DNA. The CDR3 covers 17 residues. From germline, CDR1 is SGHDN and CDR2 FVKESK. CDR3 loop: CASSQGLVSGSVETQYF.

The chain employs TRBV18 and TRBJ2-6. The CDR3 runs to 17 residues. The V gene's germline CDR1 is KGHSH and CDR2 LQKENI. CDR3 residues: CASSPLERLSGANVLTF.

The rearrangement joins TRBV14 to TRBJ1-1. The CDR3 extends over 17 amino acids. Looked up from germline, CDR1 is SGHDN and CDR2 is FVKESK. The CDR3 sequence is CASSRLLPTRRHTEAFF.

The chain combines TRBV24-1 with TRBJ1-3. CDR1 KGHDR and CDR2 SFDVKD come from the germline V gene. The CDR3 extends over 13 amino acids. The CDR3 protein is CATQQSSGNTIYF.

This chain connects TRBV5-1 to TRBJ2-3. The CDR3 totals 13 residues. Germline V gives CDR1 SGHRS, CDR2 YFSETQ. CDR3 in amino acids: CASSQSGTDTQYF.

The chain joins TRBV7-6 to TRBJ1-5; the D call of TRBD1 rests on TCRdb alone, since no DNA is present to check it. Germline-derived CDR1 and CDR2 are SGHVS and FNYEAQ. The CDR3 contains 12 residues. The CDR3 here is CASASPNQPQHF.

This sequence joins TRBV23-1 and TRBJ2-2; the TCRdb call, TRBD1, lacks DNA for checking. TRBV23-1 is placed among ORFs of uncertain function. The CDR3 runs 16 residues. The CDR3 protein is CASSPPVEGGTGELFF.

The rearrangement links TRBV5-5 to TRBJ1-2; no DNA is available, so the TRBD1 call from TCRdb remains unchecked. The CDR3 covers 17 residues. CDR1 is SGHKS, CDR2 YYEKEE, per germline (reference sequence). The CDR3 loop reads CASSSTGPSGIDYGYTF.

J is TRBJ2-5 and V is TRBV2; TCRdb selects TRBD2, and the lack of DNA leaves this call unchecked. Per the germline V gene, CDR1 is SNHLY and CDR2 is FYNNEI. The CDR3 has 11 residues. CDR3 loop: CASTSLETQYF.

This rearrangement joins TRBV6-2 or TRBV6-3 to TRBJ1-1; the D call of TRBD1 rests on TCRdb alone, since no DNA is present to check it. Per the germline V gene, CDR1 is MNHEY and CDR2 is SVGEGT. The CDR3 totals 15 residues. The CDR3 protein is CASSSLLTGNTEAFF.

The J gene is TRBJ1-4, the V gene TRBV14; TCRdb outputs TRBD1, but without DNA this stays unchecked. Germline V lookup: CDR1 SGHDN, CDR2 FVKESK. This CDR3 comprises 14 residues. The CDR3 loop is CASSPRQTNEKLFF.

CDR3 amino acids: CASSFTPFGYTF. The chain recombines TRBV12-3 or TRBV12-4 with TRBJ1-2. The CDR3 is 12 amino acids.